Reported below is one T cell receptor (beta chain). The data belong to a study of patients and donors after allogeneic stem cell transplantation. Looked up from germline, CDR1 is MNHEY and CDR2 is SMNVEV (reference sequence). This CDR3 has 14 amino acids. V was trimmed by 2 bases and J by 4 bases, leaving 12 bases between them. MiXCR was run by TCRdb on the RT-PCR reads, yielding one entry per CDR3 protein. The table has 15,000 to 20,000 distinct CDR3 sequences, approximately 4.4% seen once; the top ten hold about 40%. Input material: blood, either unsorted or a sorted T cell fraction (not recorded which). The origin of this receptor is a human donor who was either an allogeneic HSCT recipient or a stem cell or donor lymphocyte infusion donor (not recorded which). It is not recorded whose cells these are; they may come from a transplant donor. The rearrangement uses TRBV27 and TRBJ2-7, with D hard to call. CDR3 sequence: CASSLLPMAYEQYF. In DNA, the CDR3 is TGTGCCAGCAGTTTACTGCCGATGGCATACGAGCAGTACTTC.